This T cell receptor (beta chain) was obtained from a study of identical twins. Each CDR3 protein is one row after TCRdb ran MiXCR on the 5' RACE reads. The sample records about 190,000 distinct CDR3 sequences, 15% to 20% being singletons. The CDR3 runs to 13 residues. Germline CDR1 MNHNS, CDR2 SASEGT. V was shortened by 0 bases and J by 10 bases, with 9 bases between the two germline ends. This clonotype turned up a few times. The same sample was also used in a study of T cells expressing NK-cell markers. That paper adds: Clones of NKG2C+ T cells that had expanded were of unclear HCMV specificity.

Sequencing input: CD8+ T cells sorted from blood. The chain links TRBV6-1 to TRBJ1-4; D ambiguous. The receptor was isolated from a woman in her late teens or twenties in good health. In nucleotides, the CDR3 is TGTGCCAGCAGTGAAGCCATCCGTGGAAAACTGTTTTTT. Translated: CASSEAIRGKLFF.